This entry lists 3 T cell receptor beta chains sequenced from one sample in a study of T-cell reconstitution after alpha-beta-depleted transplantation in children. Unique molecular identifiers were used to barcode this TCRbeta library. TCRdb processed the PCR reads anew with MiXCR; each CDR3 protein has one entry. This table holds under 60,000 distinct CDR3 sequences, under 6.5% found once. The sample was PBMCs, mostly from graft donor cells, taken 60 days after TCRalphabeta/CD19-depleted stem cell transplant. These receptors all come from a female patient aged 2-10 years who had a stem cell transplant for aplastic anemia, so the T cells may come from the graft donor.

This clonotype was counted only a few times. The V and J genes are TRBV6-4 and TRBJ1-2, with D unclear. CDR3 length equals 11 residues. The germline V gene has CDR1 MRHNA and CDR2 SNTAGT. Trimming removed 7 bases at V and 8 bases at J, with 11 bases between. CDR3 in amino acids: CASKRPSGYTF. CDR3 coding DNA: TGTGCCAGCAAACGACCGTCCGGCTACACCTTC.

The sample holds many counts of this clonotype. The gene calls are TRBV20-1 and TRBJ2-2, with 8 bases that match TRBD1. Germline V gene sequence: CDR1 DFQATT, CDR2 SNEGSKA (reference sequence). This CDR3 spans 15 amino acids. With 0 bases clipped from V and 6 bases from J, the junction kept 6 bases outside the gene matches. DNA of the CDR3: TGCAGTGCTAGAGAGCCGACAGGGGTACCCGGGGAGCTGTTTTTT. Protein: CSAREPTGVPGELFF.

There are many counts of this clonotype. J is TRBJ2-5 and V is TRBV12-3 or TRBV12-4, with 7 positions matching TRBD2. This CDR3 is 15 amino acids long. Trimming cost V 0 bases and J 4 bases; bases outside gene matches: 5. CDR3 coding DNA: TGTGCCAGCAGTTTAGCCCAGACTAGCTCAGAGACCCAGTACTTC. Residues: CASSLAQTSSETQYF.